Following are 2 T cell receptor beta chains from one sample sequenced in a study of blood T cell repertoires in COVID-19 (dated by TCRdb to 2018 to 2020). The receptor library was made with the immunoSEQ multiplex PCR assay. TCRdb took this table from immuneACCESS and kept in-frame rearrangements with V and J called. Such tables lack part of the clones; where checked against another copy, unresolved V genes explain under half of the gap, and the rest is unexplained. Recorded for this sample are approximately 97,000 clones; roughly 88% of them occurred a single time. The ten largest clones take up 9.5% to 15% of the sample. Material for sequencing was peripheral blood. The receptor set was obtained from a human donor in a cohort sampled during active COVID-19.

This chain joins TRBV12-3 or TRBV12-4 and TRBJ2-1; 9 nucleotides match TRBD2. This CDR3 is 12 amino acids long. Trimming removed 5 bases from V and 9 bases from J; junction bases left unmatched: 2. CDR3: CASSMTSGEQFF. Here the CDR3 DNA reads TGTGCCAGCAGTATGACTAGCGGTGAGCAGTTCTTC.

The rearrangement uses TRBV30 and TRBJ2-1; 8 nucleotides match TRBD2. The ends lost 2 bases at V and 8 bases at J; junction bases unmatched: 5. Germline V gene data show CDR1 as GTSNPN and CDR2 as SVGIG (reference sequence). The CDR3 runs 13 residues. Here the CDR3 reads CAWSRTSGDEQFF. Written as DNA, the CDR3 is TGTGCCTGGAGTCGAACTAGCGGCGATGAGCAGTTCTTC.